This TCR beta chain was profiled in a study of beta chain features in type 1 diabetes. Broader study findings: Type 1 diabetes patients had TCRB CDR3s that were shorter (moderately but significantly so) in all four CD4+ subsets.

About this clone itself: As yet, its antigen is unknown.

The CDR3 totals 17 residues. V was pared by 8 bases and J by 4 bases, with 30 bases between. Germline CDR1 and CDR2: SQVTM and ANQGSEA. Expressed TCRB transcripts were sequenced after all isolated RNA was converted to cDNA. The table came from immunoSEQ multiplex PCR; TCRdb's copy has only in-frame clones and leaves some out. The table lists more than 200,000 clones, 16% of them singletons. V and J are TRBV29-1 and TRBJ2-7; no definite D call. This sequence was found in a man aged 25 to 40 with type 1 diabetes. The sequenced material came from naive CD4+ T cells from blood. The CDR3 here is CSPQDPTRRRKEYEQYF. CDR3 DNA: TGCAGCCCTCAGGACCCGACACGGAGAAGGAAAGAGTACGAGCAGTACTTC.